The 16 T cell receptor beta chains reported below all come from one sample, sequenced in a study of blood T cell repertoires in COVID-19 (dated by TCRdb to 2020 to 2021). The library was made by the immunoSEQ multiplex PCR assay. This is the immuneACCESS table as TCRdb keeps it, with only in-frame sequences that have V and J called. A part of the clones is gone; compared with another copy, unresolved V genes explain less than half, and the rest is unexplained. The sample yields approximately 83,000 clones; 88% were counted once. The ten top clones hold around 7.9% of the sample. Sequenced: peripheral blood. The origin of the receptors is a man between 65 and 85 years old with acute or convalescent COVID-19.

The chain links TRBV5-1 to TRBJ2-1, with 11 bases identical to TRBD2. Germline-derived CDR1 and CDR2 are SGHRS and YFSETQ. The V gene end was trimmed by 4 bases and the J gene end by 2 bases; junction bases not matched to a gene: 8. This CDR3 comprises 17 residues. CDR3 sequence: CASSLSGRATAYNEQFF. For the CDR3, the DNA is TGCGCCAGCAGCCTTAGCGGGAGGGCCACGGCCTACAATGAGCAGTTCTTC.

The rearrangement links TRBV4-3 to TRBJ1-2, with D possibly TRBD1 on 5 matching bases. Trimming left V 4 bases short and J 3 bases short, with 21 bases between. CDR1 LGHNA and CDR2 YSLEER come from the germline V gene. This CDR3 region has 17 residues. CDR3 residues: CASSPDLGGGTDYGYTF. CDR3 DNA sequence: TGCGCCAGCAGCCCCGACCTCGGGGGGGGAACCGACTATGGCTACACCTTC.

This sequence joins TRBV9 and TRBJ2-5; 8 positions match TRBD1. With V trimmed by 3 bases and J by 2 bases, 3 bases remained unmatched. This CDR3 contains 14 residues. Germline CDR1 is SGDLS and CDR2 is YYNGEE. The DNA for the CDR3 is TGTGCCAGCAGCGACGGACAGGGACAAGAGACCCAGTACTTC. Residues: CASSDGQGQETQYF.

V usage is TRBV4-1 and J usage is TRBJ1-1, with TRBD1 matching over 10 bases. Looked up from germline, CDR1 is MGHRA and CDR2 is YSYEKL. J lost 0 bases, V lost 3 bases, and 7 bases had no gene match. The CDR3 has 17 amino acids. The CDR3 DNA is TGCGCCAGCAGCCATACGTCGGGACAGGGGATGAACACTGAAGCTTTCTTT. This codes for CASSHTSGQGMNTEAFF.

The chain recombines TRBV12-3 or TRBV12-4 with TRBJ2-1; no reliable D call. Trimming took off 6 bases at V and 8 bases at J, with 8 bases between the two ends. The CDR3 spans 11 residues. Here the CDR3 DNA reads TGTGCCAGCAGCAATCACTATGAGCAGTTCTTC. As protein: CASSNHYEQFF.

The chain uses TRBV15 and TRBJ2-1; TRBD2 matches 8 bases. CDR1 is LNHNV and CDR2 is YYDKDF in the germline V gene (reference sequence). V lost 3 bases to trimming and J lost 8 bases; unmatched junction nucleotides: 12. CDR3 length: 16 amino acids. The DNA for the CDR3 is TGTGCCACCAGCAGGGGAGGACTAGCAGCTGGGGATGAGCAGTTCTTC. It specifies CATSRGGLAAGDEQFF.

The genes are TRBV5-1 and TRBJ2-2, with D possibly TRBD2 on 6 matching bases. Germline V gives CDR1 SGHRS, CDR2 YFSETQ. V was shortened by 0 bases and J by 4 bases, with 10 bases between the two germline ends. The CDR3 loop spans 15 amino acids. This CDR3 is CASSLDGGFTGELFF. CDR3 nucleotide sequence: TGCGCCAGCAGCTTGGACGGGGGTTTCACCGGGGAGCTGTTTTTT. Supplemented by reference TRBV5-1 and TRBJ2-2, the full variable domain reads KAGVTQTPRYLIKTRGQQVTLSCSPISGHRSVSWYQQTPGQGLQFLFEYFSETQRNKGNFPGRFSGRQFSNSRSEMNVSTLELGDSALYLCASSLDGGFTGELFFGEGSRLTVL.

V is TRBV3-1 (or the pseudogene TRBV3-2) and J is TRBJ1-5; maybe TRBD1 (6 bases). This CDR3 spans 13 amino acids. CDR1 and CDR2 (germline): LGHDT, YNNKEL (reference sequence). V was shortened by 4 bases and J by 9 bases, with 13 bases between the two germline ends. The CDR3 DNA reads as TGTGCCAGCAGCCGGGACAACACAGGGCCCCAGCATTTT. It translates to CASSRDNTGPQHF.

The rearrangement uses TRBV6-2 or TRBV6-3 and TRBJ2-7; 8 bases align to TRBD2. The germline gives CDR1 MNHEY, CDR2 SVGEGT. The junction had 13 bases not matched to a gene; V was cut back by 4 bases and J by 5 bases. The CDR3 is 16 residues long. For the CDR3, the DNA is TGTGCCAGCAGTTCGATTAGCGGGACGAGGTACGACGAGCAGTACTTC. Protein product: CASSSISGTRYDEQYF.

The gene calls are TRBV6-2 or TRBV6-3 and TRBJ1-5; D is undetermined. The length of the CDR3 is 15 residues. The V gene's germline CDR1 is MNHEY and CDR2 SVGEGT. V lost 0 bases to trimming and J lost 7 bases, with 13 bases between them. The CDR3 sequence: CASSYSGRPMQPQHF. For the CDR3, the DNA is TGTGCCAGCAGTTACTCGGGCAGGCCCATGCAGCCCCAGCATTTT.

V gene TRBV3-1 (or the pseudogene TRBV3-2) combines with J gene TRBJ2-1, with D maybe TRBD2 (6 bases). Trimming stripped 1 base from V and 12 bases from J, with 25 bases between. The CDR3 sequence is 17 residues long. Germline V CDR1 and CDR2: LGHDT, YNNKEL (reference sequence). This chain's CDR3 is CASSQAGFSGALFGQFF. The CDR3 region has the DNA TGTGCCAGCAGCCAAGCGGGATTCTCGGGAGCACTATTCGGGCAGTTCTTC.

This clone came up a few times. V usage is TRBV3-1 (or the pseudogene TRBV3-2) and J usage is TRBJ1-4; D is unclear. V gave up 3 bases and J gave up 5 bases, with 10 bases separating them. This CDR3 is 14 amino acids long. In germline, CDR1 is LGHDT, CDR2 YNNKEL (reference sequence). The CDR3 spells CASSHHRTNEKLFF. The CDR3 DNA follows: TGTGCCAGCAGCCACCACAGAACAAATGAAAAACTGTTTTTT.

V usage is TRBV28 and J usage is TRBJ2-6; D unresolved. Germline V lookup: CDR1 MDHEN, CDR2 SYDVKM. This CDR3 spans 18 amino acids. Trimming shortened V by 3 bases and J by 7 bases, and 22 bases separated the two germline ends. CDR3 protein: CASSFRRQNLLLANVLTF. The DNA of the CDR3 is TGTGCCAGCAGTTTTAGGCGGCAGAACCTCCTCTTAGCCAACGTCCTGACTTTC.

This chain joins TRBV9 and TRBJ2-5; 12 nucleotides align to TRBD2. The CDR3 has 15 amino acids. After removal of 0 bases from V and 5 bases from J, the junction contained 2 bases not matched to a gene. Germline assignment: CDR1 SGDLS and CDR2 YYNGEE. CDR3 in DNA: TGTGCCAGCAGCGTAGATACTAGCGGGGGGGAGACCCAGTACTTC. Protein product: CASSVDTSGGETQYF.

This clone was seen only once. Here the CDR3 reads CTSSQDLGQVRVVYEQYF. Here the CDR3 DNA reads TGCACCAGCAGCCAAGACCTAGGACAGGTTAGGGTCGTCTACGAGCAGTACTTC. The V and J genes are TRBV1 and TRBJ2-7; TRBD1 is the table's D call, not checked against the DNA. TRBV1 is an annotated pseudogene. This CDR3 region has 18 residues.

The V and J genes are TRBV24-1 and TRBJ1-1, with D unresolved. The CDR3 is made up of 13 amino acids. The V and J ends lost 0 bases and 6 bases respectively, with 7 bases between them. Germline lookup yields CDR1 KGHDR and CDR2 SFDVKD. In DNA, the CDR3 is TGTGCCACCAGTGATTTGCACCAGTCTGAAGCTTTCTTT. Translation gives CATSDLHQSEAFF.